These 20 T cell receptor beta chains originate from one sample sequenced in a study of regulatory T cells in long-lasting Graves disease. Noted time point: newly diagnosed GD, antithyroid drugs for less than 3 months. From RNA extracted from PBMCs, the TCR library was made. In building TCR beta libraries, iRepertoire HTBI primers were used together with Arm-PCR of CDR3 regions. TCRdb processed the multiplex PCR reads anew with MiXCR; each CDR3 protein has one entry. In the table there are about 440,000 distinct CDR3 sequences, about 15% of which are singletons. These same records also appear under a second study, on T cells in Graves' hyperthyroidism and ophthalmopathy.

This specimen was peripheral blood mononuclear cells (PBMCs), taken at new diagnosis, from a patient treated with antithyroid drugs. The receptors here all came from a woman aged 18-29 years with Graves disease.

Only one count was recorded for this clonotype. This may be a read error, as it is one base from a much larger clone. The V gene is TRBV7-2, the J gene TRBJ2-3, with D tentatively TRBD1 (5 bases). This CDR3 has 15 amino acids. Per the germline V gene, CDR1 is SGHTA and CDR2 is FQGNSA. CDR3 sequence reads: CARSVMDISTDTQYF. DNA of the CDR3: TGTGCCCGCAGCGTAATGGACATAAGCACAGATACGCAGTATTTT. Complete variable domain (other parts from reference TRBV7-2 and TRBJ2-3): GAGVSQSPSNKVTEKGKDVELRCDPISGHTALYWYRQSLGQGLEFLIYFQGNSAPDKSGLPSDRFSAERTGGSVSTLTIQRTQQEDSAVYLCARSVMDISTDTQYFGPGTRLTVL.

The chain links TRBV30 to TRBJ2-2, with 9 nucleotides matching TRBD1. The V gene's germline CDR1 is GTSNPN and CDR2 SVGIG (reference sequence). CDR3 length: 15 amino acids. The V and J ends lost 5 bases and 4 bases, in that order; junction bases with no gene match: 8. CDR3 bases: TGTGCCTGGCTTTACAGGGGGCGAATCACCGGGGAGCTGTTTTTT. This codes for CAWLYRGRITGELFF.

V usage is TRBV30 and J usage is TRBJ1-3, with D perhaps matching TRBD1 (5 bases). This CDR3 has 14 amino acids. V lost 4 bases and J lost 0, with 10 bases in between. The V gene's germline CDR1 is GTSNPN and CDR2 SVGIG (reference sequence). The CDR3 region has the DNA TGTGCCTGGATTGAGGGGTCCTCTGGAAACACCATATATTTT. Translating gives CAWIEGSSGNTIYF.

This clonotype has more than one count but fewer than ten. V is TRBV10-3 and J is TRBJ2-7, with 8 positions matching TRBD1. Trimming cost V 6 bases and J 6 bases; bases outside gene matches: 10. There are 14 residues in the CDR3. The V gene's germline CDR1 is ENHRY and CDR2 SYGVKD. CDR3: CAISGTGGPGEQYF. In nucleotides, the CDR3 is TGTGCCATCAGCGGGACAGGAGGACCCGGCGAGCAGTACTTC.

This clonotype was picked up many times. This rearrangement joins TRBV20-1 to TRBJ2-7; no clear D. Germline CDR1 DFQATT, CDR2 SNEGSKA (reference sequence). CDR3 length equals 9 residues. V was pared by 5 bases and J by 4 bases, with 3 bases between. CDR3 region: CSAGYEQYF. The CDR3 bases are TGCAGTGCTGGGTACGAGCAGTACTTC.

The chain carries TRBV4-3 and TRBJ2-7, with TRBD2 identical over 8 bases. Germline CDR1 reads LGHNA; CDR2 reads YSLEER. V shed 0 bases and J 4 bases; nucleotides not matched to a gene: 8. This CDR3 is 16 amino acids long. The CDR3 region is CASSQDGPGGVYEQYF. CDR3 bases: TGCGCCAGCAGCCAAGATGGACCGGGAGGGGTTTACGAGCAGTACTTC.

V usage is TRBV4-1 and J usage is TRBJ1-1, with 8 nucleotides matching TRBD1. From germline, CDR1 is MGHRA and CDR2 YSYEKL. The CDR3 spans 15 residues. V lost 0 bases and J lost 7; bases outside the gene matches: 7. CDR3 amino acids: CASSQDGTGTFEAFF. In DNA form, the CDR3 reads TGCGCCAGCAGCCAAGATGGGACAGGCACCTTTGAAGCTTTCTTT.

Many counts were recorded for this clonotype. The rearrangement joins TRBV3-1 to TRBJ2-3, with a weak D call TRBD2 (6 bases). This CDR3 contains 15 residues. V was trimmed by 0 bases and J by 3 bases, leaving 10 bases between them. Germline V gene lookup returns CDR1 LGHDT and CDR2 YNNKEL (reference sequence). The CDR3: CASSQDRGLTDTQYF. CDR3 nucleotide sequence: TGTGCCAGCAGCCAAGATCGGGGACTGACAGATACGCAGTATTTT.

The CDR3 DNA reads as TGTGCCAGCAGTGAGGGGAGGTCTGGAAACACCATATATTTT. Translation: CASSEGRSGNTIYF. J is TRBJ1-3 and V is TRBV28; maybe TRBD1 (5 bases). The V and J ends lost 5 bases and 1 base respectively, with 9 bases between them. Germline values: CDR1 MDHEN, CDR2 SYDVKM. This CDR3 spans 14 amino acids.

Only a few counts were recorded for this clonotype. The chain links TRBV20-1 to TRBJ2-3; D remains unclear. This CDR3 spans 14 amino acids. V lost 6 bases and J lost 3, with 16 bases in between. Germline V gives CDR1 DFQATT, CDR2 SNEGSKA (reference sequence). The CDR3 loop is CSARGEGATDTQYF. CDR3 nucleotide sequence: TGCAGTGCCCGTGGGGAAGGTGCAACAGATACGCAGTATTTT.

This clonotype appeared a few times. CDR3 DNA sequence: TGTGCCAGCAGTTCAGAGCTAGCGGGAGCGCGCAGTGAGCAGTTCTTC. It is translated as CASSSELAGARSEQFF. This sequence joins TRBV6-2 or TRBV6-3 and TRBJ2-1; 10 positions agree with TRBD2. Unmatched junction bases numbered 12, after V lost 4 bases and J lost 9 bases. The germline CDR1 and CDR2 sequences are MNHEY and SVGEGT. This CDR3 region has 16 residues.

The rearrangement uses TRBV20-1 and TRBJ2-2; TRBD2 might be the D (6 bases). Germline CDR1 is DFQATT and CDR2 is SNEGSKA (reference sequence). With 2 bases removed from V and 2 bases from J, the gap between germline ends came to 15 bases. The length of the CDR3 is 16 residues. In nucleotides, the CDR3 is TGCAGTGCTAGACGACTAGTTGGGGAAAACACCGGGGAGCTGTTTTTT. Translation gives CSARRLVGENTGELFF.

This clonotype was seen ten or more times. This chain joins TRBV27 and TRBJ2-1; D unclear. The germline V gene has CDR1 MNHEY and CDR2 SMNVEV (reference sequence). This CDR3 spans 14 amino acids. V was cut by 3 bases and J by 0 bases, with 6 bases left in between. The CDR3 here is CASSFLGSYNEQFF. In DNA form, the CDR3 reads TGTGCCAGCAGTTTTTTAGGCTCCTACAATGAGCAGTTCTTC.

This chain uses TRBV13 with TRBJ2-1; 7 bases match TRBD1. In germline, CDR1 is PRHDT, CDR2 FYEKMQ (reference sequence). The CDR3 is made up of 15 amino acids. V lost 4 bases to trimming and J lost 9 bases; unmatched junction nucleotides: 12. In nucleotides, the CDR3 is TGTGCCAGCAGCTCCCTCCGGGACAGCGGTCTTGAGCAGTTCTTC. Protein product: CASSSLRDSGLEQFF.

The rearrangement uses TRBV7-9 and TRBJ1-2; D gene unclear. The V and J ends lost 1 base and 4 bases respectively, with 16 bases between them. The germline V gene encodes CDR1 SEHNR and CDR2 FQNEAQ (reference sequence). The CDR3 sequence is 16 residues long. Here the CDR3 DNA reads TGTGCCAGCAGCTTAGGGGGTACCACTCTATCCTATGGCTACACCTTC. Encoded protein: CASSLGGTTLSYGYTF.

This clonotype was observed a single time. The germline gene is not matched at one end of the junction; a read error may be the cause. The rearrangement uses TRBV5-1 and TRBJ1-1; D remains unclear. CDR3 length: 14 amino acids. Germline V gives CDR1 SGHRS, CDR2 YFSETQ. The CDR3 nucleotides are TGCGCCAGCAGCTTGGTCAGGTTGAACACTGCAGCTTTCTTT. Translated, it gives CASSLVRLNTAAFF. Combining the CDR3 with reference TRBV5-1 and TRBJ1-1 gives the whole variable domain KAGVTQTPRYLIKTRGQQVTLSCSPISGHRSVSWYQQTPGQGLQFLFEYFSETQRNKGNFPGRFSGRQFSNSRSEMNVSTLELGDSALYLCASSLVRLNTAAFFGQGTRLTVV.

This clonotype was detected many times. The chain links TRBV6-5 to TRBJ2-2, with D possibly matching TRBD1 (5 bases). V lost 1 base, J lost 5 bases, and 14 bases lay in between. Germline V CDR1 and CDR2: MNHEY, SVGAGI. This CDR3 spans 16 amino acids. The CDR3 nucleotides are TGTGCCAGCAGTTACTGGCAGGGCCTAAGGACCGGGGAGCTGTTTTTT. As protein: CASSYWQGLRTGELFF.

The rearrangement links TRBV9 to TRBJ2-7; TRBD1 aligns across 9 bases. The V and J ends lost 3 bases and 5 bases, in that order; junction bases with no gene match: 9. This CDR3 has 15 amino acids. Germline loops: CDR1 SGDLS, CDR2 YYNGEE. CDR3: CASSAGTGFSHEQYF. CDR3 DNA: TGTGCCAGCAGCGCCGGGACAGGGTTTTCCCACGAGCAGTACTTC.

The chain carries TRBV4-2 and TRBJ2-7; D gene unclear. Germline V gene lookup returns CDR1 LGHNA and CDR2 YNFKEQ. V was cut by 1 base and J by 3 bases, with 7 bases left in between. This CDR3 contains 13 residues. DNA of the CDR3: TGTGCCAGCAGCCAAGTGCCCGACTACGAGCAGTACTTC. It codes for CASSQVPDYEQYF.

This clonotype was counted many times. V gene TRBV3-1 combines with J gene TRBJ1-1; 10 positions agree with TRBD1. Per germline, CDR1 LGHDT and CDR2 YNNKEL (reference sequence). CDR3 length equals 18 residues. The V gene end was trimmed by 0 bases and the J gene end by 2 bases; junction bases not matched to a gene: 9. The CDR3 DNA sequence: TGTGCCAGCAGCCAAGAGAGGGACAGGGGTCGCGAAAACACTGAAGCTTTCTTT. This encodes CASSQERDRGRENTEAFF.